This T cell receptor beta chain was found in a study of T-cell reconstitution after alpha-beta-depleted transplantation in children. In regard to this clonotype: What it binds is unknown.

During its preparation, the TCRbeta library received unique molecular identifiers. Via MiXCR, TCRdb re-called the PCR reads, giving one row per CDR3 protein. The table includes 100,000 or so distinct CDR3 sequences, about 16% detected once. The V end lost 6 bases, the J end lost 0 bases, and 10 bases lay between the germline ends. This CDR3 contains 15 residues. Germline lookup yields CDR1 SGHRS and CDR2 YFSETQ. Findings of the study overall: Certain patients had high TCRbeta diversity at day 60, and it came from recipient T cells and thymic progenitors that survived. Most T-cell counts and diversity one year after the transplant came from T cells that were newly produced. Several hundred expanded graft clones reportedly were the source of alpha-beta T cells about two months after transplant.

The material sequenced was PBMCs, mostly from graft donor cells, taken 180 days after TCRalphabeta/CD19-depleted stem cell transplant. The sequence was obtained from a male patient between 2 and 15 years old who had a stem cell transplant for acute lymphoblastic leukemia, so the T cells may come from the graft donor. This chain connects TRBV5-1 to TRBJ1-6; TRBD1 is a possible D gene (5 bases). This CDR3 reads CASTGESSYNSPLHF. CDR3 bases: TGCGCCAGCACGGGGGAAAGCTCCTATAATTCACCCCTCCACTTT.